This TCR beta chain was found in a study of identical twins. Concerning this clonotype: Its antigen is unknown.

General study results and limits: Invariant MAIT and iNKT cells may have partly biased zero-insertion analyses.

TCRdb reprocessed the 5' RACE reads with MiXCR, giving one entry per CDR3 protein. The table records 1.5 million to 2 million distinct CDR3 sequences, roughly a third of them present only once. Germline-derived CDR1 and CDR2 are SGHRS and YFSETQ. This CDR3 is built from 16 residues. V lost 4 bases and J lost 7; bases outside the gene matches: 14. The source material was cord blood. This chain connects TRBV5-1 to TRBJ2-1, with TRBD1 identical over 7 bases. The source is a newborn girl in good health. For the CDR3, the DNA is TGCGCCAGCAGCCCTGTAGTAGGGGGCGGAAGGAATGAGCAGTTCTTC. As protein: CASSPVVGGGRNEQFF.